Presented here are 21 T cell receptor beta chains from one specimen sequenced in a study of cytomegalovirus exposure and HLA in healthy donors. The primer mix had 60 Vbeta and 13 Jbeta primers. Repertoires were generated with immunoSEQ multiplex PCR, while TCRdb's copy carries only in-frame clones and drops some. The sample contains under 200,000 clones, around 77% of which appear only once. Sequencing was carried out using PBMCs. These receptors all come from a woman aged 30 to 39 in good health and CMV-seropositive.

This clone was seen only once. This chain links TRBV2 with TRBJ1-5, with D possibly TRBD1 on 6 matching bases. Germline CDR1 is SNHLY and CDR2 is FYNNEI. The CDR3 runs 14 residues. V was trimmed by 8 bases and J by 0 bases, leaving 11 bases between them. The DNA for the CDR3 is TGTGCCAGCGGACAGCCAGATAGCAATCAGCCCCAGCATTTT. Translated: CASGQPDSNQPQHF.

In this sample, this clone turned up once. V gene TRBV7-9 combines with J gene TRBJ2-7, with a tentative D call TRBD2 (5 bases). Trimming stripped 5 bases from V and 2 bases from J, with 13 bases between. The CDR3 runs to 14 residues. CDR1 is SEHNR and CDR2 is FQNEAQ in the germline V gene (reference sequence). The CDR3 nucleotides read TGTGCCAGCAGCAGAGGCGGGCCCCCCTACGAGCAGTACTTC. It translates to CASSRGGPPYEQYF.

The rearrangement links TRBV6-5 to TRBJ2-7; 9 positions match TRBD1. Unmatched junction bases numbered 11, after V lost 4 bases and J lost 4 bases. This CDR3 contains 16 residues. Germline loops: CDR1 MNHEY, CDR2 SVGAGI. The CDR3 region has the DNA TGTGCCAGCAGTTTACGTAGAGGACAGGGGTTTTACGAGCAGTACTTC. Translated, it gives CASSLRRGQGFYEQYF.

The chain carries TRBV4-3 and TRBJ1-3; TRBD1 matches at 7 bases. Trimming cost V 0 bases and J 4 bases; bases outside gene matches: 3. The germline CDR1 and CDR2 sequences are LGHNA and YSLEER. CDR3 length: 15 residues. CDR3 region: CASSQDPTGGNTIYF. CDR3 coding DNA: TGCGCCAGCAGCCAAGACCCGACAGGGGGAAACACCATATATTTT.

The CDR3, as DNA: TGTGCCAGCAGCAAATCGACAGGGTATGGCTACACCTTC. It is translated as CASSKSTGYGYTF. The chain links TRBV7-9 to TRBJ1-2, with 7 nucleotides matching TRBD1. The CDR3 runs to 13 residues. V shed 5 bases and J 5 bases; nucleotides not matched to a gene: 5. Germline V gene lookup returns CDR1 SEHNR and CDR2 FQNEAQ (reference sequence).

The chain employs TRBV5-6 and TRBJ1-2, with 7 nucleotides matching TRBD1. The V segment lost 4 bases and the J segment 4 bases; nucleotides outside the gene matches: 10. The CDR3 sequence is 15 residues long. Germline CDR1 SGHDT, CDR2 YYEEEE. This chain's CDR3 is CASSPGRGQTYGYTF. In DNA form, the CDR3 reads TGTGCCAGCAGCCCCGGGAGGGGACAGACCTATGGCTACACCTTC.

This clone appeared many times. This chain connects TRBV19 to TRBJ2-1; D call uncertain. CDR1 is LNHDA and CDR2 is SQIVND in the germline V gene (reference sequence). The CDR3 is 15 residues long. Trimming took off 3 bases at V and 1 base at J, with 10 bases between the two ends. CDR3: CASSIPGWSYNEQFF. The CDR3 DNA reads as TGTGCCAGTAGTATCCCTGGCTGGTCCTACAATGAGCAGTTCTTC.

The V gene is TRBV10-3, the J gene TRBJ1-5; a possible D gene is TRBD1 (6 bases). Trimming cost V 0 bases and J 4 bases, with 10 bases left between them. This CDR3 has 15 residues. Per the germline V gene, CDR1 is ENHRY and CDR2 is SYGVKD. The CDR3 DNA follows: TGTGCCATCAGTGAGTCCACAGGGCTGAATCAGCCCCAGCATTTT. Its protein is CAISESTGLNQPQHF.

The chain combines TRBV15 with TRBJ2-3; unclear D gene. The germline V and J ends were trimmed by 4 bases and 6 bases, with 8 bases remaining between them. Germline CDR1 LNHNV, CDR2 YYDKDF (reference sequence). The CDR3 has 12 amino acids. The CDR3 here is CATSNEMDTQYF. In DNA, the CDR3 is TGTGCCACCAGCAATGAGATGGATACGCAGTATTTT.

This clone was recorded a few times. V is TRBV7-9 and J is TRBJ2-7, with unresolved D. The CDR3 consists of 14 residues. CDR1 and CDR2 (germline): SEHNR, FQNEAQ (reference sequence). Trimming pared 1 base from V and 3 bases from J, leaving 10 bases between. The CDR3 loop is CASSLDSLFYEQYF. The CDR3 region has the DNA TGTGCCAGCAGCTTAGATTCCTTATTCTACGAGCAGTACTTC. The entire variable domain, with the rest obtained from reference TRBV7-9 and TRBJ2-7, is as follows: DTGVSQNPRHKITKRGQNVTFRCDPISEHNRLYWYRQTLGQGPEFLTYFQNEAQLEKSRLLSDRFSAERPKGSFSTLEIQRTEQGDSAMYLCASSLDSLFYEQYFGPGTRLTVT.

The chain combines TRBV19 with TRBJ1-4; 7 bases fit TRBD1. Per the germline V gene, CDR1 is LNHDA and CDR2 is SQIVND (reference sequence). The CDR3 length is 13 residues. Trimming removed 5 bases from V and 8 bases from J; junction bases left unmatched: 5. The CDR3 region is CASSDRDLEKLFF. CDR3 sequence (DNA): TGTGCCAGTAGTGACAGGGATCTAGAAAAACTGTTTTTT.

J is TRBJ1-2 and V is TRBV5-1; 9 nucleotides match TRBD1. Trimming removed 0 bases from V and 4 bases from J; junction bases left unmatched: 1. The CDR3 spans 14 residues. CDR1 is SGHRS and CDR2 is YFSETQ in the germline V gene. CDR3 nucleotide sequence: TGCGCCAGCAGCTTGGTGGGACAGGGCTATGGCTACACCTTC. It is translated as CASSLVGQGYGYTF.

This clone was counted between two and nine times. The genes are TRBV5-6 and TRBJ2-1; TRBD1 aligns across 11 bases. Germline-derived CDR1 and CDR2 are SGHDT and YYEEEE. This CDR3 is built from 16 residues. The V segment lost 3 bases and the J segment 2 bases; nucleotides outside the gene matches: 4. The CDR3 loop reads CASSSDRGRAYNEQFF. Written as DNA, the CDR3 is TGTGCCAGCAGCTCGGACAGGGGGCGAGCCTACAATGAGCAGTTCTTC. The variable domain in full, with the rest retrieved from reference TRBV5-6 and TRBJ2-1, is DAGVTQSPTHLIKTRGQQVTLRCSPKSGHDTVSWYQQALGQGPQFIFQYYEEEERQRGNFPDRFSGHQFPNYSSELNVNALLLGDSALYLCASSSDRGRAYNEQFFGPGTRLTVL.

The J gene is TRBJ1-6, the V gene TRBV2, with 8 bases fitting TRBD1. Germline V lookup: CDR1 SNHLY, CDR2 FYNNEI. The length of the CDR3 is 20 residues. After removal of 3 bases from V and 0 bases from J, the junction contained 13 bases not matched to a gene. The CDR3 nucleotides are TGTGCCAGCAGTGACTTGACAGGGGTGCCGCTGGGCTCCTATAATTCACCCCTCCACTTT. The encoded protein is CASSDLTGVPLGSYNSPLHF.

This chain uses TRBV5-4 with TRBJ2-3; a weak D match, TRBD2 (5 bases). Germline V CDR1 and CDR2: SGHNT, YYREEE (reference sequence). With 0 bases removed from V and 7 bases from J, the gap between germline ends came to 15 bases. The length of the CDR3 is 15 residues. Here the CDR3 reads CASSLAVSYGNTQYF. In DNA form, the CDR3 reads TGTGCCAGCAGCTTGGCCGTTAGTTACGGGAATACGCAGTATTTT.

This chain uses TRBV28 with TRBJ2-3; weak D call: TRBD1 (7 bases). Trimming removed 2 bases at V and 6 bases at J, with 18 bases between. The CDR3 has 16 amino acids. Germline assignment: CDR1 MDHEN and CDR2 SYDVKM. The CDR3 nucleotides are TGTGCCAGCAGTTTAAGGCTGGTCCCAGGGGGGGATACGCAGTATTTT. Its translation: CASSLRLVPGGDTQYF.

The CDR3 sequence is CAWSVPPGADEQYF. Written as DNA, the CDR3 is TGTGCCTGGAGTGTACCCCCAGGGGCTGACGAGCAGTACTTC. The V call is TRBV30, the J call TRBJ2-7; a possible D gene is TRBD1 (6 bases). Trimming cost V 0 bases and J 5 bases, with 14 bases left between them. CDR1 and CDR2 (germline): GTSNPN, SVGIG (reference sequence). The CDR3 has 14 amino acids. Filled out from reference TRBV30 and TRBJ2-7, the complete variable domain reads SQTIHQWPATLVQPVGSPLSLECTVEGTSNPNLYWYRQAAGRGLQLLFYSVGIGQISSEVPQNLSASRPQDRQFILSSKKLLLSDSGFYLCAWSVPPGADEQYFGPGTRLTVT.

This clone was detected only a few times. The chain carries TRBV29-1 and TRBJ2-7; 9 positions agree with TRBD1. CDR1 SQVTM and CDR2 ANQGSEA come from the germline V gene. This CDR3 comprises 14 residues. J was trimmed by 5 bases and V by 5 bases; bases with no gene match: 10. The DNA of the CDR3 is TGCAGCGTTATAGGCGGGACAGGGAAACACGAGCAGTACTTC. Translating it yields CSVIGGTGKHEQYF.

This clone was counted once. This rearrangement joins TRBV6-5 to TRBJ1-2, with D perhaps TRBD1 (6 bases). This CDR3 has 15 amino acids. V was clipped by 0 bases and J by 6 bases, with 14 bases between them. Germline V gives CDR1 MNHEY, CDR2 SVGAGI. The CDR3 sequence is CASSYSLEGDDGYTF. The CDR3 DNA follows: TGTGCCAGCAGTTACTCCCTAGAGGGGGATGATGGCTACACCTTC.

In its sample, this clone was seen a few times. The chain has TRBV20-1 and TRBJ1-2, with D maybe TRBD1 (5 bases). The ends were cut back, 3 bases at V and 10 bases at J, with 12 bases in the middle. The CDR3 totals 11 residues. The germline gives CDR1 DFQATT, CDR2 SNEGSKA (reference sequence). The CDR3 nucleotides are TGCAGTGCTAGCCGGGGGGAGTTCTACACCTTC. Protein sequence: CSASRGEFYTF.

The rearrangement joins TRBV7-6 to TRBJ1-2; D possibly corresponds to TRBD1 (6 bases). This CDR3 is built from 13 residues. With 5 bases removed from V and 8 bases from J, the gap between germline ends came to 15 bases. Germline V gene sequence: CDR1 SGHVS, CDR2 FNYEAQ. The CDR3 loop is CASSPGQAWGYTF. In nucleotides, the CDR3 is TGTGCCAGCAGCCCGGGACAAGCCTGGGGCTACACCTTC.